At least ten counts were recorded for the clone carrying this TCR beta chain. Its antigen is unidentified. Researchers took RNA transcripts and amplified the TCR beta CDR3 regions from them. The primer set for the first-round RT-PCR of the TCR CDR3 was HTBI. TCRdb called the multiplex PCR reads again in MiXCR, with one record for every CDR3 protein. The data show hundreds of thousands of distinct CDR3 sequences, around 20% seen once. Duration under 3 months, a NOSPECS grade of at least 4, and a Clinical Activity Score of at least 3 characterized the ophthalmopathy patients. This sample is drawn from a study of T cells in Graves' hyperthyroidism and ophthalmopathy. At the level of the study: Peripheral blood was obtained at initial diagnosis, preceding any treatment.

Broader study findings: Ophthalmopathy was told apart from stable hyperthyroidism by a 13 V-J model. Blood shared most expanded thyroid clonotypes above 0.001.

The TCR was taken from a man aged 30-40 years with Graves' ophthalmopathy. The sample consisted of blood.

CDR3 in DNA: TGTGCCAGCAGTAGAATGGGGACAGGGGGCTCGTACGAGCAGTACTTC. It encodes CASSRMGTGGSYEQYF. This rearrangement joins TRBV28 to TRBJ2-7; 12 bases align to TRBD1. The CDR3 extends over 16 amino acids. The ends lost 5 bases at V and 4 bases at J; junction bases unmatched: 9. Germline V CDR1 and CDR2: MDHEN, SYDVKM.